The 6 T cell receptor beta chains listed next were all sequenced from one sample in a study of shared clonotypes between healthy human individuals. CD8 cells regarded as naive lacked CD45RO, were positively chosen for CCR7, and omitted terminally differentiated effector memory CD45RA+ cells. Method: immunoSEQ multiplex PCR; TCRdb's copy keeps in-frame clones and lacks some. The sample lists roughly 2.1 million clones, just over 90% seen once, with about 1.8% in the top ten. Sequencing was done on a sample of naive CD8+ T cells from PBMCs. Receptors were obtained from a young man in good health. Some clones in this sample may be carry-over from other donors' samples.

The chain uses TRBV19 and TRBJ1-1, with D possibly being TRBD1 (6 bases). CDR1 is LNHDA and CDR2 is SQIVND in the germline V gene (reference sequence). The CDR3 runs to 13 residues. V lost 5 bases and J lost 4, with 11 bases in between. This CDR3 reads CASSFGGGTEAFF. For the CDR3, the DNA is TGTGCCAGTAGTTTTGGAGGGGGCACTGAAGCTTTCTTT.

This sequence joins TRBV27 and TRBJ1-2; D is unresolved. Trimming stripped 4 bases from V and 2 bases from J, with 17 bases between. Germline values: CDR1 MNHEY, CDR2 SMNVEV (reference sequence). The CDR3 totals 16 residues. DNA of the CDR3: TGTGCCAGCAGTTCCTACCTCCTGGGTATGAACTATGGCTACACCTTC. As protein: CASSSYLLGMNYGYTF.

The rearrangement joins TRBV28 to TRBJ1-1; 9 bases align to TRBD1. Per the germline V gene, CDR1 is MDHEN and CDR2 is SYDVKM. V gave up 5 bases and J gave up 2 bases; unmatched junction bases: 6. CDR3 length: 15 residues. The DNA of the CDR3 is TGTGCCAGCAGTCTACAGGGGGCGCTTAACACTGAAGCTTTCTTT. This codes for CASSLQGALNTEAFF. Using reference TRBV28 and TRBJ1-1 for the parts outside the CDR3, the full variable domain is DVKVTQSSRYLVKRTGEKVFLECVQDMDHENMFWYRQDPGLGLRLIYFSYDVKMKEKGDIPEGYSVSREKKERFSLILESASTNQTSMYLCASSLQGALNTEAFFGQGTRLTVV.

The J gene is TRBJ2-4, the V gene TRBV9; D is perhaps TRBD1 or TRBD2 (5 bases each). V gave up 1 base and J gave up 8 bases, with 16 bases separating them. Germline V CDR1 and CDR2: SGDLS, YYNGEE. CDR3 size: 15 residues. CDR3 sequence reads: CASSVWTGPADIQYF. The CDR3, as DNA: TGTGCCAGCAGCGTATGGACGGGACCTGCGGACATTCAGTACTTC. The entire variable domain, with the rest obtained from reference TRBV9 and TRBJ2-4, is as follows: DSGVTQTPKHLITATGQRVTLRCSPRSGDLSVYWYQQSLDQGLQFLIQYYNGEERAKGNILERFSAQQFPDLHSELNLSSLELGDSALYFCASSVWTGPADIQYFGAGTRLSVL.

This chain joins TRBV19 and TRBJ2-1; 12 bases line up with TRBD2. The CDR3 sequence is 16 residues long. Losses at the gene ends were 5 bases for V and 12 bases for J; bases not matched to a gene: 14. CDR1 LNHDA and CDR2 SQIVND come from the germline V gene (reference sequence). CDR3 sequence reads: CASSVLGGLAGQSQFF. The CDR3 DNA reads as TGTGCCAGTAGTGTACTAGGGGGACTAGCGGGTCAATCGCAGTTCTTC.

This clone was seen only once. This sequence joins TRBV7-3 and TRBJ2-1; 8 positions agree with TRBD2. Germline loops: CDR1 SGHTA, CDR2 FQGTGA. There are 15 residues in the CDR3. With 2 bases clipped from V and 6 bases from J, the junction kept 6 bases outside the gene matches. CDR3 in DNA: TGTGCCAGCAGCTTAGTACTAGCGGCTTTCAATGAGCAGTTCTTC. Amino acids: CASSLVLAAFNEQFF.